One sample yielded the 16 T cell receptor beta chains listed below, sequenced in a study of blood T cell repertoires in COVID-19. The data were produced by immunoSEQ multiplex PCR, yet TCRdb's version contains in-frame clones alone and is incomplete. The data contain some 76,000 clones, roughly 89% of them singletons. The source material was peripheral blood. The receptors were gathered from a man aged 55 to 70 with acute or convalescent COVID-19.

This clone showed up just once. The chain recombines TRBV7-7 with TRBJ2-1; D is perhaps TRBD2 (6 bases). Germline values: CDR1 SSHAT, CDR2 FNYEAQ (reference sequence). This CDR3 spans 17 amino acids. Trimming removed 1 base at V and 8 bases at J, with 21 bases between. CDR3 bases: TGTGCCAGCAGCTTAGACGCCAGGGCGGATCCGGGGGATGAGCAGTTCTTC. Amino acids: CASSLDARADPGDEQFF.

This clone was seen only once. The CDR3 coding sequence is TGTGCCAGCTCACCCACGGGACAGGGAAGAACTGGAAACACCATATATTTT. Translation: CASSPTGQGRTGNTIYF. This rearrangement joins TRBV18 to TRBJ1-3, with 9 bases lining up with TRBD1. CDR1 and CDR2 (germline): KGHSH, LQKENI. The V and J ends lost 3 bases and 2 bases, in that order; junction bases with no gene match: 8. This CDR3 has 17 residues.

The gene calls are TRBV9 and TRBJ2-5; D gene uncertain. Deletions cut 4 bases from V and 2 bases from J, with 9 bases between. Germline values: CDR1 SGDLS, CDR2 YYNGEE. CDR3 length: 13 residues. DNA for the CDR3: TGTGCCAGCAGCTCCGACGGGCAAGAGACCCAGTACTTC. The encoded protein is CASSSDGQETQYF. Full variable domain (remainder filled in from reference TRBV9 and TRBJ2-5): DSGVTQTPKHLITATGQRVTLRCSPRSGDLSVYWYQQSLDQGLQFLIQYYNGEERAKGNILERFSAQQFPDLHSELNLSSLELGDSALYFCASSSDGQETQYFGPGTRLLVL.

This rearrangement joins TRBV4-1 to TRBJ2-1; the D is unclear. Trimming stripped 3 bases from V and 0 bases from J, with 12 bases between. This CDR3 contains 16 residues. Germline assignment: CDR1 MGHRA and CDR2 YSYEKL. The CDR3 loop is CASSQPGRSSYNEQFF. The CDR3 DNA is TGCGCCAGCAGCCAGCCCGGTCGAAGCTCCTACAATGAGCAGTTCTTC.

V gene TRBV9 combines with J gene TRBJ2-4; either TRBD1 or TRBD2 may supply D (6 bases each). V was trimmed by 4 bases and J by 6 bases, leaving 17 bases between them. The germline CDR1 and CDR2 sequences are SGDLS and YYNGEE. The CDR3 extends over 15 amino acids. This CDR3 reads CASSLGGPAGNIQYF. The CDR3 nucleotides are TGTGCCAGCAGCTTAGGGGGGCCGGCTGGAAACATTCAGTACTTC.

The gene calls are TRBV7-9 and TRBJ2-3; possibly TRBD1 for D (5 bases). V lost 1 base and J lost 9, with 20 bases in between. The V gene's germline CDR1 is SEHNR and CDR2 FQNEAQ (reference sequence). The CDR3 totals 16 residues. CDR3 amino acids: CASSLEGMRLGSTQYF. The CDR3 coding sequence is TGTGCCAGCAGCTTAGAGGGGATGAGACTGGGCAGCACGCAGTATTTT.

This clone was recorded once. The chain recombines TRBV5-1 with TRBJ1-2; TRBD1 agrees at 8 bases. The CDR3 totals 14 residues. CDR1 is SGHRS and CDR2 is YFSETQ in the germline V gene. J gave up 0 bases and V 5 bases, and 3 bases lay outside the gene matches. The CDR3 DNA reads TGCGCCAGCAGTAGGACAGGGCCTAACTATGGCTACACCTTC. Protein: CASSRTGPNYGYTF. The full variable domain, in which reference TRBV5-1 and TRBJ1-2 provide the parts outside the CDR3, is KAGVTQTPRYLIKTRGQQVTLSCSPISGHRSVSWYQQTPGQGLQFLFEYFSETQRNKGNFPGRFSGRQFSNSRSEMNVSTLELGDSALYLCASSRTGPNYGYTFGSGTRLTVV.

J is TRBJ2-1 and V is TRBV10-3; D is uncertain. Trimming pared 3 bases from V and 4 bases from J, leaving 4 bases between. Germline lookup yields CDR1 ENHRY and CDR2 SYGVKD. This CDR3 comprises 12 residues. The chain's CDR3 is CAISETYNEQFF. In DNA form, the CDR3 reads TGTGCCATCAGTGAAACTTACAATGAGCAGTTCTTC.

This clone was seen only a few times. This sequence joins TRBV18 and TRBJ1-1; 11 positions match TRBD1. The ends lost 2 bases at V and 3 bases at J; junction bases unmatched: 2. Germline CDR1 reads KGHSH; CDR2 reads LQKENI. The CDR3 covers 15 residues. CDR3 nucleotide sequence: TGTGCCAGCTCACCATTGGACAGGGGGCACACTGAAGCTTTCTTT. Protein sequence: CASSPLDRGHTEAFF. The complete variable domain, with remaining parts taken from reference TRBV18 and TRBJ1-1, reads NAGVMQNPRHLVRRRGQEARLRCSPMKGHSHVYWYRQLPEEGLKFMVYLQKENIIDESGMPKERFSAEFPKEGPSILRIQQVVRGDSAAYFCASSPLDRGHTEAFFGQGTRLTVV.

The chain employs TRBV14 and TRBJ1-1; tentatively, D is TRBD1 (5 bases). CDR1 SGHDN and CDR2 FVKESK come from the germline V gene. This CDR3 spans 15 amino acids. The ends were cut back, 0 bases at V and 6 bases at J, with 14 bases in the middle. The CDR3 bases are TGTGCCAGCAGCCAAGAGGGGGGGTGGGTGCCTGAAGCTTTCTTT. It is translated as CASSQEGGWVPEAFF.

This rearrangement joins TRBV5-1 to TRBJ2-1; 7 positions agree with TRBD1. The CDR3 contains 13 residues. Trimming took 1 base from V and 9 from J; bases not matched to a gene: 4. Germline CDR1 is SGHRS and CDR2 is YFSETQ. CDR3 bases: TGCGCCAGCAGCTTGACGACAGGGTTTGAGCAGTTCTTC. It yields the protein CASSLTTGFEQFF.

The CDR3 here is CASSPGGDRLSPLHF. CDR3 sequence (DNA): TGCGCCAGCAGCCCGGGAGGGGACAGATTATCACCCCTCCACTTT. The chain is built from TRBV5-1 and TRBJ1-6, with 7 bases identical to TRBD1. CDR1 and CDR2 (germline): SGHRS, YFSETQ. V lost 4 bases, J lost 10 bases, and 11 bases stayed unmatched. The CDR3 runs to 15 residues.

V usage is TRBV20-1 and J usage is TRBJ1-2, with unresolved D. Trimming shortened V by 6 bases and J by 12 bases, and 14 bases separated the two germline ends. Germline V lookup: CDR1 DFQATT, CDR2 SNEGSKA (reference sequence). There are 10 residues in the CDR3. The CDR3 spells CSARDKSNTF. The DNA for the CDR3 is TGCAGTGCCCGAGACAAATCCAACACCTTC.

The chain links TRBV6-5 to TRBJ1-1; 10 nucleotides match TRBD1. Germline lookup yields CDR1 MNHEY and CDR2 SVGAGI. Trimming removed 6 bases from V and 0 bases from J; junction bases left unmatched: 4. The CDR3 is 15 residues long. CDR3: CASSPGTGVNTEAFF. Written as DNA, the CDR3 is TGTGCCAGCAGCCCCGGGACAGGGGTGAACACTGAAGCTTTCTTT.

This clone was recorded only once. Here the CDR3 DNA reads TGTGCCACCAGTGATTTGCGGAGCAATCAGCCCCAGCATTTT. Translated: CATSDLRSNQPQHF. The chain is built from TRBV24-1 and TRBJ1-5; no definite D call. This CDR3 has 14 amino acids. Trimming took 0 bases from V and 1 from J, leaving 3 bases between them. Germline V gives CDR1 KGHDR, CDR2 SFDVKD.

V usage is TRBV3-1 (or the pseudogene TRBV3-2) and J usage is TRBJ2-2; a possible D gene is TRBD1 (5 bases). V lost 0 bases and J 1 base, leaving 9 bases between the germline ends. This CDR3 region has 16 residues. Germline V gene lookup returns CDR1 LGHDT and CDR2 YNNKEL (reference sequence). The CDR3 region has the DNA TGTGCCAGCAGCCAAGATATAGGACAGAACACCGGGGAGCTGTTTTTT. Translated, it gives CASSQDIGQNTGELFF.